This TCR beta chain derives from a study of Ad26.COV2.S vaccination and SARS-CoV-2 variants. Study at large: Ad26.COV2.S arm of COV1001 included the donor. Doses of Ad26.COV2.S were injected into muscle once or twice, 56 days apart. Study-wide results and limits: Substantial response breadth was reportedly seen for spike-specific CD8+ and CD4+ T cells after vaccination.

From germline, CDR1 is MNHEY and CDR2 SMNVEV (reference sequence). The CDR3 totals 17 residues. V lost 5 bases and J lost 3; bases outside the gene matches: 11. With respect to this clone: Its antigen is as yet unknown.

Indicated treatment: around 19 received Ad26.COV2.S at low or high dose, single or two shots; 5 received placebo; per-sample allocation not given. Material that was analyzed had been drawn on day 63 after the first vaccine or placebo injection. Generated by immunoSEQ multiplex PCR, the TCRdb table keeps only in-frame clones and is missing some. The table shows 350,000 to 450,000 clones, with about 91% occurring only once. This specimen consisted of peripheral blood, obtained in a trial of Ad26.COV2.S vaccine versus placebo. The chain carries TRBV27 and TRBJ2-1; 9 positions agree with TRBD2. This TCR derives from a person between 18 and 59 years old who received the Ad26.COV2.S COVID-19 vaccine or a placebo. CDR3 protein: CASSKSSGVNYYNEQFF. The CDR3 bases are TGTGCCAGCAGTAAATCTAGCGGGGTTAACTACTACAATGAGCAGTTCTTC.